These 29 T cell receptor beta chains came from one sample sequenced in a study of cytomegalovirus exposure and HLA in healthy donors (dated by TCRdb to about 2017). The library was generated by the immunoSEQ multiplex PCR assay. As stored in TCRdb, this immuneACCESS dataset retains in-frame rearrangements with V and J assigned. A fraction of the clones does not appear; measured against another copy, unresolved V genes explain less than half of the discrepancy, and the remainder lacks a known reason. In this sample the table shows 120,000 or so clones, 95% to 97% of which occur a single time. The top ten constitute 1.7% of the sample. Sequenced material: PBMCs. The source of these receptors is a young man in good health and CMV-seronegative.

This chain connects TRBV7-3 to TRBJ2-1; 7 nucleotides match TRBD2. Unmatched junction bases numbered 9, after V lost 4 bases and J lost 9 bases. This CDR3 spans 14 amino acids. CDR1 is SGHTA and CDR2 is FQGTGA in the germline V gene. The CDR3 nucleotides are TGTGCCAGCAGCTCTGGGACTACTTTGAGTGAGCAGTTCTTC. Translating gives CASSSGTTLSEQFF. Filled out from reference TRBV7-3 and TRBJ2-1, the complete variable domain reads GAGVSQTPSNKVTEKGKYVELRCDPISGHTALYWYRQSLGQGPEFLIYFQGTGAADDSGLPNDRFFAVRPEGSVSTLKIQRTERGDSAVYLCASSSGTTLSEQFFGPGTRLTVL.

The CDR3 loop is CASSFTRGSSYEQYF. CDR3 coding DNA: TGTGCCAGCAGCTTTACCAGGGGCAGCTCCTACGAGCAGTACTTC. The V and J genes are TRBV7-9 and TRBJ2-7, with D possibly TRBD1 on 6 matching bases. CDR3 length: 15 residues. Trimming took off 3 bases at V and 0 bases at J, with 12 bases between the two ends. The germline CDR1 and CDR2 sequences are SEHNR and FQNEAQ (reference sequence).

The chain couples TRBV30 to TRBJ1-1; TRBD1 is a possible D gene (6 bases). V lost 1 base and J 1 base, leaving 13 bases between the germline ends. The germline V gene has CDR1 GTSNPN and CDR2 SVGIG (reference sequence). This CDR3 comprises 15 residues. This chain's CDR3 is CAWSGPRGRNTEAFF. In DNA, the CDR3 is TGTGCCTGGAGTGGACCCAGGGGAAGGAACACTGAAGCTTTCTTT.

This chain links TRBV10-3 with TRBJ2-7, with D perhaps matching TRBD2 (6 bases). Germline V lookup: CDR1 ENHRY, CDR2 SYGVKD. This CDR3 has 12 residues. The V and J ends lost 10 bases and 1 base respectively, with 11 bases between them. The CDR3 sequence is CATGTFSYEQYF. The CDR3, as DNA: TGTGCCACCGGGACTTTTTCCTACGAGCAGTACTTC.

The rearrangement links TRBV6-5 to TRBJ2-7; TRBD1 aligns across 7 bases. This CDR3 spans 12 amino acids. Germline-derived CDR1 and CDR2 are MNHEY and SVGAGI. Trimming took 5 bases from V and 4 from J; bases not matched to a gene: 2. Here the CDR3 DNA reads TGTGCCAGCAGTCCCAGGGGGTACGAGCAGTACTTC. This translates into CASSPRGYEQYF.

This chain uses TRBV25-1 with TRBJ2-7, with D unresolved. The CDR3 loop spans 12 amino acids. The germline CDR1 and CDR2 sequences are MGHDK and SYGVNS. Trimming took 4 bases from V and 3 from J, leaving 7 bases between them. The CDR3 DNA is TGTGCCAGCAGTGCGGAGTTCTACGAGCAGTACTTC. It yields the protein CASSAEFYEQYF.

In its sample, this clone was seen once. The CDR3 region has the DNA TGCGCCAGCAGCTCCCTCAAAGGGAGGACTAGCGGAACAGATACGCAGTATTTT. Encoded protein: CASSSLKGRTSGTDTQYF. This chain uses TRBV5-1 with TRBJ2-3, with 10 bases aligning to TRBD2. CDR1 and CDR2 (germline): SGHRS, YFSETQ. CDR3 length equals 18 residues. Trimming cost V 3 bases and J 3 bases; bases outside gene matches: 13.

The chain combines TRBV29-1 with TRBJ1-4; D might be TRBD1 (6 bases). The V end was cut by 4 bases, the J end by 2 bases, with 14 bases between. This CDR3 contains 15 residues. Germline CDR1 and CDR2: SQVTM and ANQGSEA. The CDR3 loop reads CSVGAGAATNEKLFF. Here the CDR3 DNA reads TGCAGCGTTGGAGCGGGGGCGGCGACTAATGAAAAACTGTTTTTT. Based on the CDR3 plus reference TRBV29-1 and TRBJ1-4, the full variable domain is SAVISQKPSRDICQRGTSLTIQCQVDSQVTMMFWYRQQPGQSLTLIATANQGSEATYESGFVIDKFPISRPNLTFSTLTVSNMSPEDSSIYLCSVGAGAATNEKLFFGSGTQLSVL.

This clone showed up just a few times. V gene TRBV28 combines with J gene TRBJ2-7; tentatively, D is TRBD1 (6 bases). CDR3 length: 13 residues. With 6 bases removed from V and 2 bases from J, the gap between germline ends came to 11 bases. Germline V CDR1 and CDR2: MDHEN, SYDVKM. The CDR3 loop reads CASRAQGPYEQYF. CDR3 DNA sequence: TGTGCCAGCAGAGCACAGGGTCCCTACGAGCAGTACTTC.

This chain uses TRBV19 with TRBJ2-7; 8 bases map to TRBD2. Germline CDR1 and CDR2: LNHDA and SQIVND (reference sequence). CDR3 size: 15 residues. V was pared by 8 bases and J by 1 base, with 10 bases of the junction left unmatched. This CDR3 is CASGTGTRSSYEQYF. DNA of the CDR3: TGTGCCAGTGGAACCGGGACTAGGTCTTCCTACGAGCAGTACTTC.

CDR3 in amino acids: CASRQGTAEAFF. CDR3 nucleotide sequence: TGTGCCAGTCGACAGGGGACCGCTGAAGCTTTCTTT. The V and J genes are TRBV19 and TRBJ1-1; TRBD1 aligns across 8 bases. Germline loops: CDR1 LNHDA, CDR2 SQIVND (reference sequence). The CDR3 runs to 12 residues. V shed 8 bases and J 6 bases; nucleotides not matched to a gene: 5.

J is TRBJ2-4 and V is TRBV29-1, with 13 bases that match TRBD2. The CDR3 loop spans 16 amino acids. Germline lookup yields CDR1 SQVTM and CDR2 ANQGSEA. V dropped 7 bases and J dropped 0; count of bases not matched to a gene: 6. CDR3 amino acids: CSAGGLAGSAKNIQYF. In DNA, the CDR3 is TGCAGCGCTGGGGGACTAGCGGGATCAGCCAAAAACATTCAGTACTTC.

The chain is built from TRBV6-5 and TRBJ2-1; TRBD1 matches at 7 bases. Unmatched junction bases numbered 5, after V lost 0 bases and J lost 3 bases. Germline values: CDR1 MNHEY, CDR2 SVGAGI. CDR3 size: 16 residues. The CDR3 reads CASSYSSRGIYNEQFF. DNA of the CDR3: TGTGCCAGCAGTTACTCGTCCAGGGGGATCTACAATGAGCAGTTCTTC.

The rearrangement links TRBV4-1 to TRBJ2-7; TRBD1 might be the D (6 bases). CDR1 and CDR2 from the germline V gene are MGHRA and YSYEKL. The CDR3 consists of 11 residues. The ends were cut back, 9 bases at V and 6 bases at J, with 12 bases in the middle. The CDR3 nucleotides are TGCGCCAGGCTCAGGGGTGCCGAGCAGTACTTC. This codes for CARLRGAEQYF.

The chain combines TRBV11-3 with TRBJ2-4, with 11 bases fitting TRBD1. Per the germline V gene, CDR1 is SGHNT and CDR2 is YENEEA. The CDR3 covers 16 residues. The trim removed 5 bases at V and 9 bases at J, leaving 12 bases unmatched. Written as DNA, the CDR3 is TGTGCCAGCAGCCTCCCCCCCGGGACAGGGGGAGGCATTCAGTACTTC. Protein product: CASSLPPGTGGGIQYF.

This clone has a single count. The DNA for the CDR3 is TGTGCCTGGAATGGGGGTGGGACAGTGAACACTGAAGCTTTCTTT. Translating it yields CAWNGGGTVNTEAFF. V is TRBV30 and J is TRBJ1-1; TRBD1 agrees at 7 bases. The CDR3 is 15 amino acids. Germline assignment: CDR1 GTSNPN and CDR2 SVGIG (reference sequence). V lost 4 bases and J lost 0; bases outside the gene matches: 8.

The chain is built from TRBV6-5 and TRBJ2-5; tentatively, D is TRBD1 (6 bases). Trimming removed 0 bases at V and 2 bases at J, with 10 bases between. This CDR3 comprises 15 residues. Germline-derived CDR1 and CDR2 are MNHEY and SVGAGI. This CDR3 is CASSYSIGGQETQYF. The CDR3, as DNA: TGTGCCAGCAGTTACTCGATAGGGGGACAAGAGACCCAGTACTTC.

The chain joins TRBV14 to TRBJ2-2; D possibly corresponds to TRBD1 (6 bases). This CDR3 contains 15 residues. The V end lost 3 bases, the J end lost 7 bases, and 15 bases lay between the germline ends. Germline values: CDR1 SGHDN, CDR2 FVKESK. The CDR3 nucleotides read TGTGCCAGCAGCCAGATTGAAGGGGGAAGCGGGGAGCTGTTTTTT. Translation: CASSQIEGGSGELFF.

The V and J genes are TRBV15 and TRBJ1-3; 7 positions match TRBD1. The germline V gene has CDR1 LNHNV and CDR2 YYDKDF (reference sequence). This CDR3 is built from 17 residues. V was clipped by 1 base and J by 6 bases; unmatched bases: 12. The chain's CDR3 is CATSRVLVTGLQNTIYF. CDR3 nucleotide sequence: TGTGCCACCAGCAGAGTCCTCGTGACAGGGTTACAAAACACCATATATTTT.

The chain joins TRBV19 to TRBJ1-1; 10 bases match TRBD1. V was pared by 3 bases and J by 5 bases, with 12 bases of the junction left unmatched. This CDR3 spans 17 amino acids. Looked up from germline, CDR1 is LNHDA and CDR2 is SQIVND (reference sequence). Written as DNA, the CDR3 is TGTGCCAGTAGTATTAGAGGACAGGGGGAATTAGGAACTGAAGCTTTCTTT. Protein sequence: CASSIRGQGELGTEAFF.

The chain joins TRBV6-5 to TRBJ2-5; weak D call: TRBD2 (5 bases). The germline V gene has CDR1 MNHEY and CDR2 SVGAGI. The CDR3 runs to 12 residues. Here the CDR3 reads CVAMDLQETQYF. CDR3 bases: TGTGTTGCTATGGACTTACAAGAGACCCAGTACTTC.

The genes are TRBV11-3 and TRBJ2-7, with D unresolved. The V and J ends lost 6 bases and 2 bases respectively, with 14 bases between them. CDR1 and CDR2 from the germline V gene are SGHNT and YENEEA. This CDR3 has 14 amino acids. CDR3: CASSRQPTTYEQYF. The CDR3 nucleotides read TGTGCCAGCAGTCGACAACCGACGACCTACGAGCAGTACTTC.

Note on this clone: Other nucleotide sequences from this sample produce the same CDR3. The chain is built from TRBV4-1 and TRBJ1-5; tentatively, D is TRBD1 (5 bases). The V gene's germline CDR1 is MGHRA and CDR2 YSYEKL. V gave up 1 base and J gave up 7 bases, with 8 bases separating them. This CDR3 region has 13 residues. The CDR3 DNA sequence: TGCGCCAGCAGCCAAGGCGGGGGGCAGCCCCAGCATTTT. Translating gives CASSQGGGQPQHF.

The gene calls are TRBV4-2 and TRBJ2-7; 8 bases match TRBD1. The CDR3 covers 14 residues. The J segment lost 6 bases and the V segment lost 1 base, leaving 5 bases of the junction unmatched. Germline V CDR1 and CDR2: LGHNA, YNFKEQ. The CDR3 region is CASSQGDRGGEQYF. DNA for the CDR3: TGTGCCAGCAGCCAAGGTGACAGGGGCGGCGAGCAGTACTTC.

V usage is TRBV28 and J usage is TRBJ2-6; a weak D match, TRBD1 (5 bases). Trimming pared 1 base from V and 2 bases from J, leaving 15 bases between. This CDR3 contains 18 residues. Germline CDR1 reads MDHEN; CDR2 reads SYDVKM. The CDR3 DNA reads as TGTGCCAGCAGTTTATTTGGCGATTGGGGCCCTGGGGCCAACGTCCTGACTTTC. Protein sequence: CASSLFGDWGPGANVLTF.

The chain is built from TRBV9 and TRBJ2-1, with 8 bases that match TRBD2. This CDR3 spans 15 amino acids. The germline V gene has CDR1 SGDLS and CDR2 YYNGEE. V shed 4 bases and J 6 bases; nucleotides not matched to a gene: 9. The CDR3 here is CASSPRTSGVNEQFF. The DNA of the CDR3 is TGTGCCAGCAGCCCCCGTACTAGCGGTGTCAATGAGCAGTTCTTC.

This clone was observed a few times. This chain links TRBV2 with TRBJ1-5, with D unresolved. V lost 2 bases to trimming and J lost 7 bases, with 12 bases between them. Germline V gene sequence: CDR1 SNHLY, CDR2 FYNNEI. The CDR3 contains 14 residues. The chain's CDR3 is CASSENRIEQPQHF. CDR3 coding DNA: TGTGCCAGCAGTGAAAATCGAATTGAGCAGCCCCAGCATTTT.

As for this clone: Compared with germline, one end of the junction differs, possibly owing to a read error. CDR3 region: CASRSGTGKEIF. The CDR3 DNA sequence: TGTGCCAGCAGGTCCGGGACAGGAAAGGAAATCTTC. The genes are TRBV6-6 and TRBJ2-7; 8 nucleotides align to TRBD1. Germline V gives CDR1 MNHNY, CDR2 SVGAGI (reference sequence). This CDR3 is built from 12 residues.

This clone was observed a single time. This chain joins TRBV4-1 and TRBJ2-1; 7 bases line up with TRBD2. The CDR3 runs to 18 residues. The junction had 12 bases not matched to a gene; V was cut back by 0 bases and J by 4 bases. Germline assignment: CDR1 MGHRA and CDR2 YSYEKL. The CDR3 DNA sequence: TGCGCCAGCAGCCAAGATCCCCCCAACGGCGGGAGTTACAATGAGCAGTTCTTC. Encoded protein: CASSQDPPNGGSYNEQFF.